This TCR beta chain was identified in a study of cytotoxic CD8 clonotypes in ibrutinib-treated CLL. Profiled with immunoSEQ multiplex PCR; TCRdb holds only in-frame clones, not every one. The data contain tens of thousands of clones, almost 70% of them seen just once; the ten biggest clones take up about 14%. The CDR3 is 13 amino acids. V shed 4 bases and J shed 3 bases, with 11 bases lying between them. CDR1 is SGHRS, CDR2 YFSETQ, per germline. V and J are TRBV5-1 and TRBJ2-7; D ambiguous. This clonotype was sampled from a human donor with chronic lymphocytic leukemia. The sample in question was PBMCs, obtained after 12 months of ibrutinib treatment. The CDR3 nucleotides read TGCGCCAGCAGCATCAGTTGGGGCTACGAGCAGTACTTC. Translated, it gives CASSISWGYEQYF.